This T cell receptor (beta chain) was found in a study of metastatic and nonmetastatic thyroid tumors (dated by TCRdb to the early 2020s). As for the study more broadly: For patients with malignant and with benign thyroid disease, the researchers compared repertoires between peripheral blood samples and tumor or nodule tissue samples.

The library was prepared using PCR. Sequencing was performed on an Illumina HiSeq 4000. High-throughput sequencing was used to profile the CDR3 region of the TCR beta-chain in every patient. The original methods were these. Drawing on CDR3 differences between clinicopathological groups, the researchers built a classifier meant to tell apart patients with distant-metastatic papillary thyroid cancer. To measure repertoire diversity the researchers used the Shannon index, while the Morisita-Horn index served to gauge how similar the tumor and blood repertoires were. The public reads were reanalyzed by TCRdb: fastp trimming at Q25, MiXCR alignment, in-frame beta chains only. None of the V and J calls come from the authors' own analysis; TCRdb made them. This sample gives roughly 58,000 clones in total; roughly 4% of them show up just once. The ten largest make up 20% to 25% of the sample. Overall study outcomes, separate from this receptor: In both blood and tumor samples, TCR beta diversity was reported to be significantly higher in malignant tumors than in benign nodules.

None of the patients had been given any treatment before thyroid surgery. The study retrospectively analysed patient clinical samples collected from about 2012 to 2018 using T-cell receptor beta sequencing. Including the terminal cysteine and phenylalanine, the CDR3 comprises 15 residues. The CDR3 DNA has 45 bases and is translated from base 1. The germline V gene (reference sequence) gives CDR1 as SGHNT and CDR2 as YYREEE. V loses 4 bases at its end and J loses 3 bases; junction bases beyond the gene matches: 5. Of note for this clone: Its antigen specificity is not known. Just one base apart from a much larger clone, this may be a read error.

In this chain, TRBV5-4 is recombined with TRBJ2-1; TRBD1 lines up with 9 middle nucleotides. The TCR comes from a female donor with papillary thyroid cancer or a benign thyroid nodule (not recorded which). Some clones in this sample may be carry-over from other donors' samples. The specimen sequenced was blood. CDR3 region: CASSIWTGVYNEQFF. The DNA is TGTGCCAGCAGCATCTGGACAGGGGTCTACAATGAGCAGTTCTTC.